This T cell receptor beta chain was found in a study of blood T cell repertoires in COVID-19. Study details: Sources were T cells, B-cell-depleted T cells, or PBMCs; the material itself was cDNA or gDNA.

V shed 7 bases and J shed 2 bases, with 18 bases lying between them. Looked up from germline, CDR1 is MNHEY and CDR2 is SVGAGI. The CDR3 is made up of 15 amino acids. Only in-frame clones appear in the TCRdb table, and some are missing; sequencing was by immunoSEQ multiplex PCR. The sample holds more than 300,000 clones; more than 75% are singletons and the top ten take roughly 4%. The origin of this receptor is a man aged 30 to 45 who had recovered from COVID-19. The chain couples TRBV6-5 to TRBJ2-7, with TRBD1 as a possible D gene (5 bases). The sequencing sample was made of PBMCs or T cells enriched from blood (not recorded which). The CDR3: CASIPTATSPYEQYF. DNA for the CDR3: TGTGCCAGCATCCCGACAGCCACGTCGCCCTACGAGCAGTACTTC.